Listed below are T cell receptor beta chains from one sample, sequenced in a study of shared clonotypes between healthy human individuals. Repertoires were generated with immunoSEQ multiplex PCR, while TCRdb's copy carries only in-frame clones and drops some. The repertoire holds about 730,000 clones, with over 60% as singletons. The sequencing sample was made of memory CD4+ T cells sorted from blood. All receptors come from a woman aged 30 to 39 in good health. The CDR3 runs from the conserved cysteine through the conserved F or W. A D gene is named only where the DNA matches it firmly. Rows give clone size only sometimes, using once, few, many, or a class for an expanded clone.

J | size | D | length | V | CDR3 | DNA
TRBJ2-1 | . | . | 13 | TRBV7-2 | CASSFLGAYEQFF | TGTGCCAGCAGCTTCTTAGGGGCATATGAGCAGTTCTTC
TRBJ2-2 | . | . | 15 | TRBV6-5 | CASSYSWQGAGELFF | TGTGCCAGCAGTTACTCGTGGCAGGGAGCCGGGGAGCTGTTTTTT
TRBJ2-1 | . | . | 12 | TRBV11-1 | CASSLQRNEQFF | TGTGCCAGCAGCTTGCAGCGCAATGAGCAGTTCTTC
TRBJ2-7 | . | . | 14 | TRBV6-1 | CASNNNRATYEQYF | TGTGCCAGCAACAATAATCGGGCGACCTACGAGCAGTACTTC
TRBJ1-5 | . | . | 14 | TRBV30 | CAWSVRYSNQPQHF | TGTGCCTGGAGTGTACGCTATAGCAATCAGCCCCAGCATTTT
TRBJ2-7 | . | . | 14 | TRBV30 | CAWSPTVEPYEQYF | TGTGCCTGGAGTCCGACAGTGGAACCCTACGAGCAGTACTTC
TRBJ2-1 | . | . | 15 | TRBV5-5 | CASISSRSSYNEQFF | TGTGCCAGCATCAGTAGCAGAAGCTCCTACAATGAGCAGTTCTTC
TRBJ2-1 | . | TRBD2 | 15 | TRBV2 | CASRYSGSGYNEQFF | TGTGCCAGCAGGTATAGCGGGAGTGGTTACAATGAGCAGTTCTTC
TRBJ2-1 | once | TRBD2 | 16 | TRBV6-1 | CASSGFSSGTYNEQFF | TGTGCCAGCAGTGGGTTCTCTAGCGGGACCTACAATGAGCAGTTCTTC
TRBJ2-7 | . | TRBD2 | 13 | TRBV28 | CASGESGSSEQYF | TGTGCCAGCGGGGAGAGCGGGAGCAGCGAGCAGTACTTC
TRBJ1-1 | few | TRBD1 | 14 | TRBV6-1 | CASSRAGGHTEAFF | TGTGCCAGCAGTAGAGCAGGGGGTCACACTGAAGCTTTCTTT
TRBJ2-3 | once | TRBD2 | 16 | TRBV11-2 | CASSFSLAGVTDTQYF | TGTGCCAGCAGCTTTTCACTAGCGGGAGTAACAGATACGCAGTATTTT
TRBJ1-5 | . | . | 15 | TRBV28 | CASSSTDSFDQPQHF | TGTGCCAGCAGTTCAACGGACTCTTTTGATCAGCCCCAGCATTTT
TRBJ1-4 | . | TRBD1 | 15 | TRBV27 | CASSDLGQANEKLFF | TGTGCCAGCAGTGACCTAGGACAGGCTAATGAAAAACTGTTTTTT
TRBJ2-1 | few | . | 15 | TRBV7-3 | CASSRQQSSYNEQFF | TGTGCCAGCAGCCGGCAGCAGAGCTCCTACAATGAGCAGTTCTTC
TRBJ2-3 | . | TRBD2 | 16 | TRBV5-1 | CASSFGLAEYSDTQYF | TGCGCCAGCAGCTTCGGACTAGCGGAATATTCAGATACGCAGTATTTT
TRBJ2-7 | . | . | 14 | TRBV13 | CASSRRGRGGEQYF | TGTGCCAGCAGTCGCAGGGGCAGGGGGGGCGAGCAGTACTTC
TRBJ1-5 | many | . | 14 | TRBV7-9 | CASSLVGDNQPQHF | TGTGCCAGCAGCTTAGTGGGGGACAATCAGCCCCAGCATTTT
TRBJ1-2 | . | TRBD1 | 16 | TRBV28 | CASSFPPGGGKNGYTF | TGTGCCAGCAGTTTTCCCCCAGGGGGCGGCAAGAATGGCTACACCTTC
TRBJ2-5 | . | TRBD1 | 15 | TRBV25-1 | CASSYRDSQQETQYF | TGTGCCAGCAGTTACCGGGACAGCCAGCAAGAGACCCAGTACTTC
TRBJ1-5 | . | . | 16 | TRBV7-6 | CASSLDSGAAHQPQHF | TGTGCCAGCAGCTTAGACAGTGGGGCGGCTCATCAGCCCCAGCATTTT
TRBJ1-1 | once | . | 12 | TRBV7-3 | CASRDWGAEAFF | TGTGCCAGCCGCGATTGGGGGGCTGAAGCTTTCTTT
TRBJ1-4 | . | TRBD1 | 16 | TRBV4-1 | CASSQGQAGRDEKLFF | TGCGCCAGCAGCCAGGGACAGGCCGGGAGGGATGAAAAACTGTTTTTT
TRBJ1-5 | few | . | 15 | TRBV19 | CASSIRGYSNQPQHF | TGTGCCAGTAGTATCAGGGGTTATAGCAATCAGCCCCAGCATTTT